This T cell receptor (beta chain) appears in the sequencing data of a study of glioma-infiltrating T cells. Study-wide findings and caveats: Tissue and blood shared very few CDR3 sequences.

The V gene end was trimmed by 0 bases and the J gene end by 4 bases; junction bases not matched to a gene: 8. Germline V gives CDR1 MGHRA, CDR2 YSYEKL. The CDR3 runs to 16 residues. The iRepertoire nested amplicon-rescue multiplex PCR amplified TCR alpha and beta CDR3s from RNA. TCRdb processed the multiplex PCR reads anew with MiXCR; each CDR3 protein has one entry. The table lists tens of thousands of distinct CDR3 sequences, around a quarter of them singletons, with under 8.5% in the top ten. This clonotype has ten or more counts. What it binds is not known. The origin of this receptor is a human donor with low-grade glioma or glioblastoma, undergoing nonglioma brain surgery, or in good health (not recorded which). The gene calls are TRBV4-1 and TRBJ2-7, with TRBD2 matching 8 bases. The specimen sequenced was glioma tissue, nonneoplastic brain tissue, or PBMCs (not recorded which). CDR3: CASSQDARGRRYEQYF. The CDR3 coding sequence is TGCGCCAGCAGCCAAGATGCTCGCGGGAGGCGTTACGAGCAGTACTTC.